In this sample, the clone carrying this TCR beta chain turned up a few times. Its antigen is as yet unknown. This sample was included in a study of cytomegalovirus exposure and HLA in healthy donors. Overall study findings and caveats: Most of the TCR beta V segments (in an earlier analysis) were productive either about 87% or about 30% of the time. The CMV antigen specificity of three CMV-associated chains was confirmed through in vitro analysis.

PCR used 60 Vbeta primers and 13 Jbeta primers. The protocol was immunoSEQ multiplex PCR, while the TCRdb copy is restricted to in-frame clones and leaves out a portion. Of about 140,000 clones in the sample, just under 80% were seen once. Whereas donors were nominally healthy upon sampling, unrecorded immune exposures were probable. Sequenced input: PBMCs. The TCR was taken from a male donor in good health and CMV-seronegative.

CDR3 residues: CASSLGGVNEKLFF. CDR3 nucleotides: TGTGCCAGCAGCCTCGGAGGGGTTAATGAAAAACTGTTTTTT. This chain connects TRBV7-9 to TRBJ1-4, with D perhaps matching TRBD1 (5 bases). The CDR3 is 14 residues long. V dropped 5 bases and J dropped 4 bases, with 11 bases sitting between them. CDR1 is SEHNR, CDR2 FQNEAQ, per germline (reference sequence).